These 26 T cell receptor beta chains originate from one sample sequenced in a study of OX40 agonist ivuxolimab in advanced cancers. Here immunoSEQ multiplex PCR was the method, and the copy in TCRdb shows in-frame clones only, minus some. Among 50,000 to 75,000 clones listed, 80% to 95% were seen once. The sequences come from CD4+ or CD8+ T cells sorted from blood, collected in a trial of the OX40 agonist ivuxolimab. The receptor set was obtained from an adult with an advanced solid tumor such as melanoma, head and neck, liver or kidney cancer.

The J gene is TRBJ1-5, the V gene TRBV6-1; unclear D gene. Trimming removed 0 bases at V and 9 bases at J, with 6 bases between. The germline V gene has CDR1 MNHNS and CDR2 SASEGT. The CDR3 loop spans 12 amino acids. CDR3 protein: CASSEAWAPQHF. The CDR3 bases are TGTGCCAGCAGTGAAGCTTGGGCGCCCCAGCATTTT.

The CDR3 region is CASNRGGETQYF. Here the CDR3 DNA reads TGTGCCAGCAATAGAGGAGGAGAGACCCAGTACTTC. This chain uses TRBV6-5 with TRBJ2-5, with D perhaps matching TRBD2 (5 bases). CDR1 MNHEY and CDR2 SVGAGI come from the germline V gene. V was pared by 7 bases and J by 4 bases, with 10 bases between. The CDR3 runs to 12 residues.

The chain carries TRBV6-5 and TRBJ2-5, with 9 bases aligning to TRBD1. CDR1 and CDR2 (germline): MNHEY, SVGAGI. Trimming removed 6 bases from V and 4 bases from J; junction bases left unmatched: 3. The CDR3 spans 13 residues. The CDR3 region is CASRNRGLETQYF. The CDR3 bases are TGTGCCAGCAGAAACAGGGGGCTAGAGACCCAGTACTTC.

V usage is TRBV7-2 and J usage is TRBJ2-7; TRBD1 aligns across 8 bases. V lost 2 bases to trimming and J lost 5 bases; unmatched junction nucleotides: 5. The CDR3 runs to 14 residues. Germline lookup yields CDR1 SGHTA and CDR2 FQGNSA. The CDR3 DNA is TGTGCCAGCAGCTTAACAGGGGGAAGGGACGAGCAGTACTTC. Residues: CASSLTGGRDEQYF. The complete variable domain, with remaining parts taken from reference TRBV7-2 and TRBJ2-7, reads GAGVSQSPSNKVTEKGKDVELRCDPISGHTALYWYRQSLGQGLEFLIYFQGNSAPDKSGLPSDRFSAERTGGSVSTLTIQRTQQEDSAVYLCASSLTGGRDEQYFGPGTRLTVT.

The chain carries TRBV7-3 and TRBJ2-2, with D maybe TRBD2 (5 bases). V was trimmed by 5 bases and J by 8 bases, leaving 18 bases between them. Germline values: CDR1 SGHTA, CDR2 FQGTGA. The CDR3 runs to 15 residues. Here the CDR3 reads CASSLYRTGGGELFF. The CDR3 region has the DNA TGTGCCAGCAGCCTATATCGGACTGGTGGGGGGGAGCTGTTTTTT.

This chain joins TRBV6-5 and TRBJ2-5; 9 bases match TRBD1. J lost 7 bases, V lost 11 bases, and 11 bases had no gene match. The CDR3 covers 13 residues. Germline V gives CDR1 MNHEY, CDR2 SVGAGI. The CDR3 sequence: CASSRDRAGTQYF. CDR3 coding DNA: TGTGCCTCGTCCCGGGACAGGGCTGGGACCCAGTACTTC.

This clone is medium-sized by share. The gene calls are TRBV9 and TRBJ2-7, with D possibly called TRBD1 or TRBD2 (5 bases each). The CDR3 spans 14 residues. The germline gives CDR1 SGDLS, CDR2 YYNGEE. V was pared by 3 bases and J by 0 bases, with 10 bases between. In DNA form, the CDR3 reads TGTGCCAGCAGCGCCGGGGCAAGCTCCTACGAGCAGTACTTC. Residues: CASSAGASSYEQYF.

This clone was detected only once. This chain links TRBV30 with TRBJ2-7; D gene ambiguous. The V gene's germline CDR1 is GTSNPN and CDR2 SVGIG (reference sequence). The CDR3 contains 14 residues. Deletions cut 0 bases from V and 2 bases from J, with 11 bases between. In nucleotides, the CDR3 is TGTGCCTGGAGTGTACCCCCGGGTACCTACGAGCAGTACTTC. It translates to CAWSVPPGTYEQYF.

The genes are TRBV5-8 and TRBJ1-1; D remains ambiguous. The CDR3 totals 14 residues. Germline V gene lookup returns CDR1 SGHTS and CDR2 YDEGEE. Deletions cut 3 bases from V and 1 base from J, with 10 bases between. The CDR3 region has the DNA TGTGCCAGCAGCTGGACCGAAACGAACACTGAAGCTTTCTTT. It codes for CASSWTETNTEAFF.

This chain uses TRBV5-8 with TRBJ2-2; weak D call: TRBD2 (6 bases). The germline V gene has CDR1 SGHTS and CDR2 YDEGEE. V dropped 0 bases and J dropped 6 bases, with 12 bases sitting between them. The CDR3 runs 15 residues. CDR3 DNA sequence: TGTGCCAGCAGCTTGGGACTAGTCACCCCCGGGGAGCTGTTTTTT. Its protein product is CASSLGLVTPGELFF.

J is TRBJ2-1 and V is TRBV27; D unresolved. The V end was cut by 5 bases, the J end by 2 bases, with 10 bases between. CDR1 is MNHEY and CDR2 is SMNVEV in the germline V gene (reference sequence). The CDR3 covers 14 residues. The CDR3, as DNA: TGTGCCAGCAGTACCCGTTTACCCTACAATGAGCAGTTCTTC. This codes for CASSTRLPYNEQFF.

The chain recombines TRBV27 with TRBJ2-7, with 8 nucleotides matching TRBD2. This CDR3 spans 15 amino acids. With V trimmed by 4 bases and J by 3 bases, 8 bases remained unmatched. From germline, CDR1 is MNHEY and CDR2 SMNVEV (reference sequence). CDR3 sequence: CASSSSGTSIYEQYF. The DNA of the CDR3 is TGTGCCAGCAGTTCCTCCGGGACTAGTATCTACGAGCAGTACTTC.

This chain connects TRBV6-5 to TRBJ2-5, with D perhaps TRBD2 (5 bases). Germline loops: CDR1 MNHEY, CDR2 SVGAGI. V was trimmed by 0 bases and J by 2 bases, leaving 10 bases between them. This CDR3 region has 15 residues. In DNA, the CDR3 is TGTGCCAGCAGTTACTCTTTTACGGGGCAAGAGACCCAGTACTTC. It specifies CASSYSFTGQETQYF.

The sample holds one count of this clone. This chain connects TRBV6-1 to TRBJ2-1; no clear D. Germline lookup yields CDR1 MNHNS and CDR2 SASEGT. V was pared by 4 bases and J by 4 bases, with 14 bases between. The CDR3 loop spans 15 amino acids. The CDR3 reads CASSATADPYNEQFF. For the CDR3, the DNA is TGTGCCAGCAGTGCAACAGCTGACCCTTACAATGAGCAGTTCTTC.

The genes are TRBV6-5 and TRBJ1-1, with D uncertain. This CDR3 spans 12 amino acids. Germline-derived CDR1 and CDR2 are MNHEY and SVGAGI. V gave up 4 bases and J gave up 3 bases, with 6 bases separating them. CDR3 in amino acids: CASSFRDTEAFF. The CDR3 coding sequence is TGTGCCAGCAGTTTCCGGGACACTGAAGCTTTCTTT.

The chain carries TRBV5-1 and TRBJ2-2, with 11 nucleotides matching TRBD2. Trimming removed 5 bases from V and 6 bases from J; junction bases left unmatched: 9. CDR1 and CDR2 (germline): SGHRS, YFSETQ. The CDR3 is made up of 16 amino acids. CDR3 nucleotides: TGCGCCAGCAGTAGCGGGGGGGCCGGTTCCGCCGGGGAGCTGTTTTTT. This gives the protein CASSSGGAGSAGELFF. Supplemented by reference TRBV5-1 and TRBJ2-2, the full variable domain reads KAGVTQTPRYLIKTRGQQVTLSCSPISGHRSVSWYQQTPGQGLQFLFEYFSETQRNKGNFPGRFSGRQFSNSRSEMNVSTLELGDSALYLCASSSGGAGSAGELFFGEGSRLTVL.

This rearrangement joins TRBV10-3 to TRBJ2-1, with TRBD2 matching over 10 bases. CDR3 size: 16 residues. The V gene end was trimmed by 8 bases and the J gene end by 2 bases; junction bases not matched to a gene: 9. The germline V gene encodes CDR1 ENHRY and CDR2 SYGVKD. This chain's CDR3 is CAIASSGGATYNEQFF. CDR3 DNA: TGTGCCATCGCTTCGAGCGGGGGGGCGACCTACAATGAGCAGTTCTTC.

The genes are TRBV6-5 and TRBJ2-3, with 12 bases identical to TRBD2. The CDR3 runs 16 residues. The junction had 4 bases not matched to a gene; V was cut back by 4 bases and J by 2 bases. CDR1 and CDR2 from the germline V gene are MNHEY and SVGAGI. In DNA, the CDR3 is TGTGCCAGCAGTTCCCTAGCGGGAGGGCTCACAGATACGCAGTATTTT. Translation gives CASSSLAGGLTDTQYF.

The chain has TRBV18 and TRBJ1-2; D call uncertain. The length of the CDR3 is 11 residues. Trimming shortened V by 5 bases and J by 10 bases, and 11 bases separated the two germline ends. The germline V gene encodes CDR1 KGHSH and CDR2 LQKENI. The CDR3 coding sequence is TGTGCCAGCTCAACCGGAGGTGCCTACACCTTC. Translation gives CASSTGGAYTF. The entire variable domain, with the rest obtained from reference TRBV18 and TRBJ1-2, is as follows: NAGVMQNPRHLVRRRGQEARLRCSPMKGHSHVYWYRQLPEEGLKFMVYLQKENIIDESGMPKERFSAEFPKEGPSILRIQQVVRGDSAAYFCASSTGGAYTFGSGTRLTVV.

The chain recombines TRBV11-1 with TRBJ2-2, with 8 bases identical to TRBD1. From germline, CDR1 is SGHAT and CDR2 FQDESV (reference sequence). The ends lost 0 bases at V and 0 bases at J; junction bases unmatched: 6. CDR3 length: 18 amino acids. CDR3 coding DNA: TGTGCCAGCAGCTTAGCCTCAGGGGGCCGTCCGAACACCGGGGAGCTGTTTTTT. This gives the protein CASSLASGGRPNTGELFF.

This chain connects TRBV19 to TRBJ1-4; D is uncertain. This CDR3 spans 14 amino acids. Deletions cut 4 bases from V and 8 bases from J, with 14 bases between. CDR1 is LNHDA, CDR2 SQIVND, per germline (reference sequence). The CDR3 region has the DNA TGTGCCAGTAGTACCGACGGTGTACTCGAAAAACTGTTTTTT. It translates to CASSTDGVLEKLFF.

V is TRBV6-5 and J is TRBJ2-5, with D unresolved. CDR1 and CDR2 (germline): MNHEY, SVGAGI. The germline V and J ends were trimmed by 2 bases and 1 base, with 8 bases remaining between them. This CDR3 is built from 14 residues. The DNA of the CDR3 is TGTGCCAGCAGTTACACGGGCTTCCAAGAGACCCAGTACTTC. It codes for CASSYTGFQETQYF.

The gene calls are TRBV5-4 and TRBJ2-1; D is uncertain. This CDR3 is 17 amino acids long. CDR1 and CDR2 (germline): SGHNT, YYREEE (reference sequence). Trimming took off 3 bases at V and 3 bases at J, with 19 bases between the two ends. CDR3 loop: CASSWGGPSEIYNEQFF. The CDR3 DNA follows: TGTGCCAGCAGCTGGGGTGGGCCCTCCGAGATCTACAATGAGCAGTTCTTC.

V gene TRBV11-2 combines with J gene TRBJ2-7; no firm D call. V was cut by 1 base and J by 3 bases, with 13 bases left in between. This CDR3 has 15 residues. CDR1 is SGHAT and CDR2 is FQNNGV in the germline V gene. CDR3 nucleotides: TGTGCCAGCAGCTTAGTGTCAGGCGAATTCTACGAGCAGTACTTC. Protein product: CASSLVSGEFYEQYF.

The chain uses TRBV18 and TRBJ1-3; possible D gene TRBD1, 5 bases. V was pared by 4 bases and J by 3 bases, with 16 bases between. Germline V gene data show CDR1 as KGHSH and CDR2 as LQKENI. There are 16 residues in the CDR3. The CDR3 nucleotides are TGTGCCAGCTCACAAAACATAGGGACGGATGGAAACACCATATATTTT. This sequence encodes CASSQNIGTDGNTIYF.

This chain joins TRBV11-2 and TRBJ1-1, with D unclear. Trimming removed 1 base at V and 8 bases at J, with 14 bases between. This CDR3 contains 14 residues. From germline, CDR1 is SGHAT and CDR2 FQNNGV. The CDR3 loop is CASSLVGEGTEAFF. CDR3 DNA: TGTGCCAGCAGCTTAGTAGGAGAGGGCACAGAAGCTTTCTTT.